This TCR beta chain comes out of a study of blood T cell repertoires in COVID-19. Study-level background: Whether acute or convalescent, the COVID-19 samples came from the United States, Italy and Spain. T cells, B-cell-depleted T cells, or PBMCs supplied cDNA or gDNA.

As handled by the study authors: By means of reference gene primer amplification, nucleated cell counts were estimated. Profiling relied on immunoSEQ multiplex PCR, and the TCRdb table lists in-frame clones only, not all of them. For V, J and clone size, that table is used; D and trimming come from the DNA. Among about 140,000 clones listed, 88% were seen once. Trimming shortened V by 0 bases and J by 2 bases, and 12 bases separated the two germline ends. Per the germline V gene, CDR1 is LGHDT and CDR2 is YNNKEL (reference sequence). The CDR3 is 16 residues long. This receptor was obtained from a woman in her sixties with acute or convalescent COVID-19. The V call is TRBV3-1 (or the pseudogene TRBV3-2), the J call TRBJ2-3; D perhaps matches TRBD1 (5 bases). The sequenced material came from peripheral blood. The CDR3 spells CASSQDETDITDTQYF. In DNA, the CDR3 is TGTGCCAGCAGCCAAGATGAGACAGACATCACAGATACGCAGTATTTT.